This is a list of T cell receptor beta chains from one sample in a study of stem cell transplantation in POMP-related autoinflammatory disease. Generated by immunoSEQ multiplex PCR, the TCRdb table keeps only in-frame clones and is missing some. The sample lists 25,000 to 30,000 clones; around 86% were seen once. The sample consisted of CD4+ T cells from PBMCs, taken before stem cell transplantation. Receptor source: a human donor with POMP-related autoinflammation and immune dysregulation (PRAID). Each CDR3 is given without its conserved first and last residue. Fields, in order: J gene, V gene, CDR3 protein.

>TRBJ2-3|TRBV5-4
ASSLEETITDTQY
>TRBJ2-3|TRBV19
ASRDLASTDTQY
>TRBJ1-2|TRBV25-1
ASSPYGYT
>TRBJ1-5|TRBV10-3
AISGTGNQPQH
>TRBJ2-7|TRBV28
ASRPLIGTYEQY
>TRBJ1-1|TRBV21-1
ASSKEVNREYENTEAF
>TRBJ2-7|TRBV29-1
SVEGLAGDEQY
>TRBJ1-4|TRBV2
ASKRAGDEKLF
>TRBJ2-1|TRBV6-5
ASSYSGRVVEQF
>TRBJ2-7|TRBV7-9
ASSPHGTEVYGTYEQY
>TRBJ2-3|TRBV18
ASSPRVAQDTQY
>TRBJ2-7|TRBV5-6
ASRTTFFGLAEASREQY
>TRBJ2-1|TRBV18
ASSRTSGSSYNEQF
>TRBJ2-1|TRBV7-9
ASSQPPGLAGYNEQF
>TRBJ1-6|TRBV9
ASSVGRGNSPLH
>TRBJ2-5|TRBV15
ATSVQTAPRTQY
>TRBJ2-5|TRBV29-1
SVGARRAPETQY
>TRBJ1-4|TRBV29-1
SAYRNEKLF
>TRBJ2-1|TRBV7-9
ASSLTPKEFRGRVNKQF
>TRBJ1-6|TRBV7-2
ASSLRGKWSPLH
>TRBJ2-3|TRBV19
ASSARGLAGTDTQY
>TRBJ2-3|TRBV18
ASSPLPTTDTQY
>TRBJ2-1|TRBV19
ASSITTVSEQF
>TRBJ2-5|TRBV27
ASSLTRQAAWETQY
>TRBJ1-1|TRBV18
ASSRDNTEAF
>TRBJ1-5|TRBV29-1
SVGALGNQPQH
>TRBJ2-3|TRBV6-5
ASSYGLATTDTQY
>TRBJ2-5|TRBV14
ASSQDRGTSVQETQY
>TRBJ2-2|TRBV6-5
ASTLTSGYTGELF
>TRBJ2-3|TRBV7-9
ASSLGLAGYKGTDTQY
>TRBJ1-1|TRBV29-1
SGLEGHKNTEAF
>TRBJ1-3|TRBV28
ASFPQGPGNTIY
>TRBJ2-7|TRBV5-4
ASSLGGPIGAYEQY
>TRBJ2-1|TRBV5-1
ASSLGTSDYNEQF
>TRBJ2-1|TRBV18
ASSRSGLYNEQF
>TRBJ2-5|TRBV5-6
ASSLTSVGQETQY
>TRBJ2-2|TRBV19
ASKTAPGSTWELF
>TRBJ1-1|TRBV28
ASSLAGRGPREGAF
>TRBJ2-3|TRBV27
ASSWGTSGIGTDTQY
>TRBJ2-2|TRBV2
ASTILGTANTGELF
>TRBJ1-2|TRBV19
ASSFGTGYGYT
>TRBJ1-1|TRBV7-9
ASSLVGQGGKAF
>TRBJ2-5|TRBV5-7
ASSLGAGGPRETQY
>TRBJ2-7|TRBV7-9
AIHTVESGTYEQY
>TRBJ2-5|TRBV18
ASSPPGGRETQY
>TRBJ1-3|TRBV27
ASSLTSGNTIY
>TRBJ2-1|TRBV2
ATGPRANEQF
>TRBJ2-1|TRBV11-2
ASSSLGGTPPYNEQF
>TRBJ2-5|TRBV10-3
AISAHALETQY
>TRBJ2-3|TRBV12-1
ASSFRLAGAEVTDTQY
>TRBJ2-2|TRBV7-9
ASSSSANTGELF
>TRBJ2-1|TRBV27
ASSFRGDYNEQF
>TRBJ1-2|TRBV19
ASRDRGRPVYGYT
>TRBJ1-5|TRBV6-1
ASSAQGGTGAYSNQPQH
>TRBJ2-5|TRBV27
ASSTTASDETQY
>TRBJ1-1|TRBV18
ASSPSEALDTEAF
>TRBJ1-2|TRBV9
ASSALGASGYT
>TRBJ2-3|TRBV27
ASSLTVSGDTQY
>TRBJ2-3|TRBV7-9
ASSLDASGDGTDTQY
>TRBJ2-1|TRBV5-4
ASSVTGQGINEQF